This T cell receptor beta chain was sequenced in a study of CD8 T cells in Susac syndrome. Study-level information: Sequenced Susac syndrome patients included roughly six with active disease and 8 or 9 who were in remission. Blood was drawn from patients with Susac syndrome. At that point, they were therapy-naive, on corticosteroids, or on intravenous immunoglobulin alone.

Points from the study as a whole: None of the CD4+ T cell repertoires in Susac syndrome showed clonal expansion.

Random hexamers were used to reverse transcribe an amount of roughly 0.5 to 1 ug RNA. It was immunoSEQ multiplex PCR that amplified TCR beta CDR3 across 54 Vbeta and 13 Jbeta. TCRdb processed the immunoSEQ multiplex PCR reads anew with MiXCR; each CDR3 protein has one entry. Of 140,000 or so distinct CDR3 sequences listed, approximately 94% are singletons. CDR1 and CDR2 from the germline V gene are MDHEN and SYDVKM. Losses at the gene ends were 5 bases for V and 4 bases for J; bases not matched to a gene: 4. The CDR3 is 13 amino acids. With regard to this clonotype: Its target is unknown.

The source of this sequence is a human donor with Susac syndrome. The V gene is TRBV28, the J gene TRBJ1-2, with TRBD1 identical over 7 bases. The sequenced material came from CD4+ T cells from PBMCs. The DNA of the CDR3 is TGTGCCAGCAGTCGACAGGGCCTCTATGGCTACACCTTC. This codes for CASSRQGLYGYTF.